The table lists the clone carrying this T cell receptor (beta chain) with a few counts. Its antigen is unknown. This record comes from a study of blood T cells in healthy people across ages. A second PCR, run for roughly 7 to 11 cycles, used a sample-barcoded 5' primer plus a J-beta primer mix. TCRdb ran MiXCR on the 5' RACE reads and lists one entry per CDR3 protein. This sample has 1.5 million to 2 million distinct CDR3 sequences, with about 32% found just once. General study findings and limits: Because sorting was not performed, PBMCs prevented conclusive naive versus antigen-experienced comparison.

V lost 5 bases and J 4 bases, leaving 17 bases between the germline ends. This CDR3 contains 15 residues. Germline V gene data show CDR1 as SGHAT and CDR2 as FQNNGV. V usage is TRBV11-2 and J usage is TRBJ2-5; tentative D call: TRBD2 (7 bases). Source material: blood. The receptor's source is a woman aged 30 to 39 in good health. Here the CDR3 reads CASSPGGEWTETQYF. The CDR3 coding sequence is TGTGCCAGCAGCCCGGGGGGCGAGTGGACAGAGACCCAGTACTTC.